Below are 20 T cell receptor beta chains sequenced from a single sample in a study of shared clonotypes between healthy human individuals. TCRdb keeps only in-frame clones here, not all; method: immunoSEQ multiplex PCR. The sample records over a million clones, about 84% being singletons. Sequencing input: memory CD4+ T cells from PBMCs. Indicated subset: CD45RA-negative fraction. The receptors come from a man younger than 30 in good health. Some clones in this sample may be carry-over from other donors' samples.

The chain carries TRBV5-1 and TRBJ1-2; D is ambiguous. The V end lost 2 bases, the J end lost 7 bases, and 15 bases lay between the germline ends. This CDR3 spans 14 amino acids. Per the germline V gene, CDR1 is SGHRS and CDR2 is YFSETQ. The CDR3: CASSFPGRTSGYTF. Here the CDR3 DNA reads TGCGCCAGCAGCTTTCCCGGGCGCACTTCTGGCTACACCTTC.

A few counts support this clone. V gene TRBV7-3 combines with J gene TRBJ2-1; no definite D call. This CDR3 spans 16 amino acids. CDR1 is SGHTA, CDR2 FQGTGA, per germline. Trimming stripped 3 bases from V and 0 bases from J, with 12 bases between. DNA of the CDR3: TGTGCCAGCAGCTTCTTGGCGACACGCTCCTACAATGAGCAGTTCTTC. Translated: CASSFLATRSYNEQFF.

This rearrangement joins TRBV11-2 to TRBJ2-2; 15 bases align to TRBD2. The V segment lost 5 bases and the J segment 1 base; nucleotides outside the gene matches: 8. Germline CDR1 and CDR2: SGHAT and FQNNGV. This CDR3 contains 19 residues. The CDR3 loop is CASSTRTSGRAVNTGELFF. DNA of the CDR3: TGTGCCAGCAGCACCCGGACTAGCGGGAGGGCCGTGAACACCGGGGAGCTGTTTTTT.

V gene TRBV25-1 combines with J gene TRBJ2-5; TRBD2 aligns across 9 bases. The CDR3 totals 17 residues. With 2 bases clipped from V and 4 bases from J, the junction kept 11 bases outside the gene matches. In germline, CDR1 is MGHDK, CDR2 SYGVNS. This CDR3 is CASSEPLAGVGAETQYF. CDR3 DNA sequence: TGTGCCAGCAGTGAACCTTTAGCGGGAGTTGGGGCAGAGACCCAGTACTTC.

The chain joins TRBV7-2 to TRBJ2-7; no reliable D call. Trimming left V 5 bases short and J 4 bases short, with 12 bases between. Germline V gene sequence: CDR1 SGHTA, CDR2 FQGNSA. The CDR3 consists of 13 residues. This CDR3 is CASSPQRIYEQYF. The CDR3 nucleotides are TGTGCCAGCAGCCCACAAAGGATATACGAGCAGTACTTC.

The chain links TRBV29-1 to TRBJ2-1, with 7 bases matching TRBD2. Germline trimming cut 5 bases from V and 0 bases from J; bases unmatched to any gene: 7. CDR1 and CDR2 (germline): SQVTM, ANQGSEA. This CDR3 has 15 residues. The CDR3 region has the DNA TGCAGCGTTTCGGGCGGGAGTAGCTCCTACAATGAGCAGTTCTTC. This encodes CSVSGGSSSYNEQFF.

The gene calls are TRBV19 and TRBJ2-7; D may be TRBD2 (5 bases). Germline V gene data show CDR1 as LNHDA and CDR2 as SQIVND (reference sequence). The CDR3 runs 15 residues. Trimming removed 6 bases from V and 0 bases from J, with 15 bases in between. This CDR3 is CASSYRVTSSYEQYF. CDR3 in DNA: TGTGCCAGTAGCTATCGAGTAACTAGCTCCTACGAGCAGTACTTC.

This clone was seen a few times. The CDR3 is CATSQTGTDTQYF. In nucleotides, the CDR3 is TGTGCCACTTCTCAAACCGGCACAGATACGCAGTATTTT. This chain uses TRBV5-4 with TRBJ2-3; D is unresolved. The CDR3 is 13 amino acids. The V gene lost 9 bases and the J gene lost 1 base, with 12 bases spanning the gap. CDR1 is SGHNT, CDR2 YYREEE, per germline (reference sequence).

V gene TRBV19 combines with J gene TRBJ1-1; D unclear. The V end lost 7 bases, the J end lost 7 bases, and 16 bases lay between the germline ends. The germline V gene encodes CDR1 LNHDA and CDR2 SQIVND (reference sequence). There are 13 residues in the CDR3. The CDR3, as DNA: TGTGCCAGTATCAAAGGGCGGTGGGGTGAAGCTTTCTTT. It specifies CASIKGRWGEAFF. Looking up the rest from reference TRBV19 and TRBJ1-1 gives the full variable domain: DGGITQSPKYLFRKEGQNVTLSCEQNLNHDAMYWYRQDPGQGLRLIYYSQIVNDFQKGDIAEGYSVSREKKESFPLTVTSAQKNPTAFYLCASIKGRWGEAFFGQGTRLTVV.

This chain uses TRBV11-1 with TRBJ2-1; 8 bases are a match to TRBD1. Germline assignment: CDR1 SGHAT and CDR2 FQDESV (reference sequence). The CDR3 runs to 14 residues. The J segment lost 10 bases and the V segment lost 3 bases, leaving 8 bases of the junction unmatched. Here the CDR3 reads CASSFGLTGGEQFF. In DNA, the CDR3 is TGTGCCAGCAGCTTCGGACTTACAGGGGGGGAGCAGTTCTTC. Together with reference TRBV11-1 and TRBJ2-1, the CDR3 gives the full variable domain: EAEVAQSPRYKITEKSQAVAFWCDPISGHATLYWYRQILGQGPELLVQFQDESVVDDSQLPKDRFSAERLKGVDSTLKIQPAELGDSAMYLCASSFGLTGGEQFFGPGTRLTVL.

This chain connects TRBV6-4 to TRBJ2-2, with D tentatively TRBD2 (5 bases). Trimming removed 3 bases from V and 3 bases from J, with 5 bases in between. The germline gives CDR1 MRHNA, CDR2 SNTAGT. The CDR3 length is 13 residues. This chain's CDR3 is CASSERDTGELFF. CDR3 coding DNA: TGTGCCAGCAGTGAGCGGGACACCGGGGAGCTGTTTTTT.

This sequence joins TRBV9 and TRBJ2-1, with TRBD2 identical over 11 bases. The CDR3 extends over 16 amino acids. V trimming: 3 bases; J trimming: 4 bases; junction bases outside the gene matches: 6. Germline V CDR1 and CDR2: SGDLS, YYNGEE. The CDR3 region is CASSGTGTSGYNEQFF. DNA for the CDR3: TGTGCCAGCAGCGGGACCGGGACTAGCGGTTACAATGAGCAGTTCTTC.

The chain joins TRBV19 to TRBJ1-5; D is uncertain. The CDR3 has 15 amino acids. V shed 3 bases and J shed 3 bases, with 12 bases lying between them. Per germline, CDR1 LNHDA and CDR2 SQIVND (reference sequence). The DNA of the CDR3 is TGTGCCAGTAGTATCCCCCGCCCCTCCAATCAGCCCCAGCATTTT. Translated: CASSIPRPSNQPQHF.

V usage is TRBV6-1 and J usage is TRBJ2-2; 9 bases align to TRBD2. CDR1 MNHNS and CDR2 SASEGT come from the germline V gene. There are 15 residues in the CDR3. The V segment lost 4 bases and the J segment 3 bases; nucleotides outside the gene matches: 3. This chain's CDR3 is CASSVRLADTGELFF. As DNA, the CDR3 is TGTGCCAGCAGTGTGCGACTAGCGGACACCGGGGAGCTGTTTTTT.

Comment on this clone: The same CDR3 also results from other DNA sequences found in this sample. This chain connects TRBV18 to TRBJ1-5, with TRBD1 matching over 8 bases. The CDR3 runs 16 residues. The germline gives CDR1 KGHSH, CDR2 LQKENI. The J segment lost 4 bases and the V segment lost 3 bases, leaving 8 bases of the junction unmatched. CDR3 sequence reads: CASSPPGTGRNQPQHF. CDR3 DNA sequence: TGTGCCAGCTCACCGCCTGGGACAGGTCGTAATCAGCCCCAGCATTTT.

The chain combines TRBV29-1 with TRBJ2-2; D is ambiguous. The CDR3 totals 13 residues. Trimming cost V 7 bases and J 6 bases, with 15 bases left between them. Germline V gene data show CDR1 as SQVTM and CDR2 as ANQGSEA. The CDR3 sequence: CSALVSTAGELFF. The CDR3 nucleotides read TGCAGCGCTTTAGTTTCAACTGCCGGGGAGCTGTTTTTT.

V usage is TRBV10-3 and J usage is TRBJ2-5; a weak D match, TRBD2 (6 bases). The germline CDR1 and CDR2 sequences are ENHRY and SYGVKD. Trimming left V 10 bases short and J 5 bases short, with 17 bases between. This CDR3 is 13 amino acids long. DNA for the CDR3: TGTGCCACCTCCGGGACTGAGGGGGAGACCCAGTACTTC. It codes for CATSGTEGETQYF.

This sequence joins TRBV7-2 and TRBJ1-1, with D unclear. Germline V gene sequence: CDR1 SGHTA, CDR2 FQGNSA. V was clipped by 5 bases and J by 0 bases, with 7 bases between them. There are 13 residues in the CDR3. CDR3 residues: CASSPYLNTEAFF. In DNA, the CDR3 is TGTGCCAGCAGCCCTTACCTGAACACTGAAGCTTTCTTT.

The rearrangement joins TRBV4-2 to TRBJ2-1; D ambiguous. CDR3 length: 15 amino acids. V was cut by 0 bases and J by 15 bases, with 21 bases left in between. Germline lookup yields CDR1 LGHNA and CDR2 YNFKEQ. The CDR3 is CASSQEYLKPDRVFF. CDR3 DNA: TGTGCCAGCAGCCAAGAGTACTTAAAACCGGATCGGGTGTTCTTC.

This rearrangement joins TRBV28 to TRBJ1-1; D is undetermined. Germline CDR1 and CDR2: MDHEN and SYDVKM. V was trimmed by 3 bases and J by 6 bases, leaving 20 bases between them. The CDR3 is 16 amino acids. The CDR3 DNA follows: TGTGCCAGCAGTTTTCGATCCAGTATCCGATCGGCTGAAGCTTTCTTT. Translation gives CASSFRSSIRSAEAFF.